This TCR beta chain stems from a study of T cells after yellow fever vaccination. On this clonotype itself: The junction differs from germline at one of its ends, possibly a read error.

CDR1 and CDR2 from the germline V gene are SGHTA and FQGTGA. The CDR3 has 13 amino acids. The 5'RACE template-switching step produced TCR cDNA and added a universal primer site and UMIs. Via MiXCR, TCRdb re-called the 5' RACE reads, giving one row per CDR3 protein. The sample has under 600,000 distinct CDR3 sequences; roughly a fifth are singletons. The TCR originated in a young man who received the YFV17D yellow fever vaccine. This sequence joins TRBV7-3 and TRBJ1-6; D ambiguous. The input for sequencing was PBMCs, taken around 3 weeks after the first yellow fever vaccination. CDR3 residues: CISEIVSGSPLHF. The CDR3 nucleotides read TGCATATCCGAGATTGTCTCCGGTTCACCCCTCCACTTT.